This entry concerns a single TCR beta chain. Its antigen is unidentified. Germline CDR1 reads LNHDA; CDR2 reads SQIVND (reference sequence). The CDR3 consists of 15 residues. Trimming removed 5 bases at V and 3 bases at J, with 16 bases between. Using RNA transcripts as the source, TCR beta CDR3 regions were amplified. Using the HTBI primer set, a first-round RT-PCR was run on the TCR CDR3. TCRdb called the multiplex PCR reads again in MiXCR, with one record for every CDR3 protein. Among some 550,000 distinct CDR3 sequences listed, about 20% were seen once. This sample stems from a study of T cells in Graves' hyperthyroidism and ophthalmopathy. A lack of ophthalmopathy progression within 18 months defined stable Graves' hyperthyroidism. The study enrolled patients aged 18 to 65 with newly diagnosed hyperthyroidism of under 2 months' duration. Not enrolled were patients with uncontrolled infection, other autoimmune disease, pregnancy or lactation.

Study outcomes and limitations: Ophthalmopathy and stable hyperthyroidism were separated by a 13 V-J model.

This chain links TRBV19 with TRBJ2-5, with D tentatively TRBD1 (6 bases). Sequenced input: blood. The receptor was isolated from a man younger than 35 with Graves' hyperthyroidism. CDR3 residues: CASSSRRDIEETQYF. The CDR3 bases are TGTGCCAGTAGTTCCCGCCGGGACATCGAAGAGACCCAGTACTTC.